This TCR beta chain was captured in a study of PD-1 blockade in classical Hodgkin lymphoma. The CDR3 spans 16 residues. Unmatched junction bases numbered 10, after V lost 6 bases and J lost 1 base. Germline V lookup: CDR1 MDHEN, CDR2 SYDVKM. About this clone itself: As yet, its antigen is unknown.

Broader study findings: Some patients started nivolumab under 1 year after ASCT, and they were excluded.

The protocol was immunoSEQ multiplex PCR, while the TCRdb copy is restricted to in-frame clones and leaves out a portion. The repertoire holds 45,000 to 65,000 clones, with 73% as singletons. All trial patients relapsed after autologous stem cell transplantation. This chain uses TRBV28 with TRBJ1-1; TRBD1 matches at 8 bases. Sequenced material: peripheral blood mononuclear cells (PBMCs), taken before the second cycle of nivolumab. The TCR sequence derives from a human donor with classical Hodgkin lymphoma. The CDR3: CASSLNPGTGNTEAFF. The CDR3 coding sequence is TGTGCCAGCAGCCTAAACCCCGGGACAGGGAACACTGAAGCTTTCTTT.